The 32 T cell receptor beta chains below all came from one sample that was sequenced in a study of blood T cells in healthy people across ages. The second PCR ran about 6 to 12 cycles with a sample-barcoded 5' primer and J-beta primers. One entry per CDR3 protein, called by TCRdb with MiXCR from the 5' RACE reads. The data contain hundreds of thousands of distinct CDR3 sequences, roughly 50% of them singletons. The sample taken for sequencing was blood. The receptors originated from a man younger than 45 in good health.

The chain joins TRBV6-5 to TRBJ2-4; the D is unclear. Matching the DNA end better, TRBJ2-5 makes the J call doubtful. CDR3 length equals 12 residues. The germline V gene has CDR1 MNHEY and CDR2 SVGAGI. The CDR3, as DNA: TGTGCCAGCCGCGGTTCTGTTAAGACCCAGTACTTC. Translating it yields CASRGSVKTQYF.

This clonotype was observed a single time. This rearrangement joins TRBV4-3 to TRBJ2-5; tentative D call: TRBD2 (7 bases). Near its end, the DNA agrees better with TRBJ2-7, so the J call may be wrong. There are 15 residues in the CDR3. The germline CDR1 and CDR2 sequences are LGHNA and YSLEER. The DNA for the CDR3 is TGCGCCAGCAGCCCTGATAAGGGGGGGCCTAGCGAGCAGTACTTC. Translating gives CASSPDKGGPSEQYF.

This clonotype was picked up a small number of times. V and J are TRBV25-1 and TRBJ1-2; 8 nucleotides align to TRBD1. The CDR3 sequence is 15 residues long. Germline trimming cut 3 bases from V and 5 bases from J; bases unmatched to any gene: 8. Looked up from germline, CDR1 is MGHDK and CDR2 is SYGVNS. The DNA of the CDR3 is TGTGCCAGCAGTGATACTAGACAGGGGCTTTATGGCTACACCTTC. As protein: CASSDTRQGLYGYTF.

This clonotype was found once. The genes are TRBV10-3 and TRBJ1-1, with D unresolved. Germline V gene sequence: CDR1 ENHRY, CDR2 SYGVKD. The V end was cut by 5 bases, the J end by 1 base, with 5 bases between. The CDR3 has 12 amino acids. The CDR3: CAISSTNTEAFF. The CDR3 DNA sequence: TGTGCCATCAGTTCGACGAACACTGAAGCTTTCTTT.

This clonotype was detected only a few times. The chain links TRBV7-2 to TRBJ1-6; TRBD1 aligns across 8 bases. Trimming at V came to 4 bases and at J to 7 bases, leaving 12 bases not matched to a gene. The germline V gene has CDR1 SGHTA and CDR2 FQGNSA. CDR3 length: 17 amino acids. The CDR3 here is CASSYPPTGGPNSPLHF. CDR3 DNA sequence: TGTGCCAGCAGCTACCCTCCAACAGGGGGTCCCAATTCACCCCTCCACTTT.

The chain couples TRBV4-1 to TRBJ2-7; TRBD1 might be the D (5 bases). This CDR3 contains 13 residues. Germline V CDR1 and CDR2: MGHRA, YSYEKL. V was trimmed by 3 bases and J by 3 bases, leaving 9 bases between them. The chain's CDR3 is CASSHDRNYEQYF. The CDR3, as DNA: TGCGCCAGCAGCCACGACAGAAACTACGAGCAGTACTTC.

V and J are TRBV11-2 and TRBJ1-1, with a possible D match to TRBD1 (6 bases). Germline V lookup: CDR1 SGHAT, CDR2 FQNNGV. The V end was cut by 5 bases, the J end by 10 bases, with 14 bases between. The CDR3 has 12 residues. The CDR3 DNA reads TGTGCCAGCAGCCGGTCAGGGGAACTAGCTTTCTTT. Protein: CASSRSGELAFF. The full variable domain, completed using reference TRBV11-2 and TRBJ1-1, is EAGVAQSPRYKIIEKRQSVAFWCNPISGHATLYWYQQILGQGPKLLIQFQNNGVVDDSQLPKDRFSAERLKGVDSTLKIQPAKLEDSAVYLCASSRSGELAFFGQGTRLTVV.

The V call is TRBV10-3, the J call TRBJ1-2; 12 positions match TRBD1. From germline, CDR1 is ENHRY and CDR2 SYGVKD. The CDR3 totals 13 residues. Trimming removed 8 bases from V and 10 bases from J; junction bases left unmatched: 8. This CDR3 is CAIGGTGGANYTF. The CDR3 nucleotides read TGTGCCATCGGAGGGACAGGGGGCGCGAACTACACCTTC.

The chain carries TRBV6-5 and TRBJ1-5; no clear D gene. CDR3 length: 12 residues. The V end lost 8 bases, the J end lost 4 bases, and 9 bases lay between the germline ends. Germline V gene data show CDR1 as MNHEY and CDR2 as SVGAGI. CDR3 sequence (DNA): TGTGCCAGCCAAGGGATGAATCAGCCCCAGCATTTT. As protein: CASQGMNQPQHF.

This clonotype turned up a few times. CDR3 in DNA: TGCGCCAGCAGCTTGAGTAGGACAGGGGGATCAGATACGCAGTATTTT. Translated: CASSLSRTGGSDTQYF. The chain recombines TRBV5-1 with TRBJ2-3, with TRBD1 identical over 10 bases. V lost 1 base and J lost 4; bases outside the gene matches: 6. CDR1 and CDR2 (germline): SGHRS, YFSETQ. This CDR3 has 16 residues. The whole variable domain, remainder taken from reference TRBV5-1 and TRBJ2-3, is KAGVTQTPRYLIKTRGQQVTLSCSPISGHRSVSWYQQTPGQGLQFLFEYFSETQRNKGNFPGRFSGRQFSNSRSEMNVSTLELGDSALYLCASSLSRTGGSDTQYFGPGTRLTVL.

This chain uses TRBV4-1 with TRBJ2-3; 10 nucleotides match TRBD2. The CDR3 runs 17 residues. The germline gives CDR1 MGHRA, CDR2 YSYEKL. The V gene end was trimmed by 0 bases and the J gene end by 2 bases; junction bases not matched to a gene: 5. The CDR3 spells CASSQDPLAGATDTQYF. DNA of the CDR3: TGCGCCAGCAGCCAAGATCCGCTAGCGGGGGCCACAGATACGCAGTATTTT.

This chain connects TRBV5-1 to TRBJ1-1, with D unresolved. V lost 0 bases, J lost 6 bases, and 12 bases lay in between. The CDR3 consists of 14 residues. CDR1 and CDR2 from the germline V gene are SGHRS and YFSETQ. CDR3 protein: CASSLVPGAAEAFF. The CDR3 DNA follows: TGCGCCAGCAGCTTGGTACCCGGTGCCGCTGAAGCTTTCTTT.

V usage is TRBV6-1 and J usage is TRBJ1-2; D is ambiguous. Germline CDR1 MNHNS, CDR2 SASEGT. Trimming shortened V by 1 base and J by 0 bases, and 12 bases separated the two germline ends. The CDR3 has 16 residues. The CDR3, as DNA: TGTGCCAGCAGTGAAGTGCGGGCACCTCCTAACTATGGCTACACCTTC. Protein: CASSEVRAPPNYGYTF.

CDR3 sequence: CASRSVDRSYNEQFF. For the CDR3, the DNA is TGTGCCAGTCGTTCCGTCGACAGATCCTACAATGAGCAGTTCTTC. V and J are TRBV28 and TRBJ2-1; D is possibly TRBD1 (5 bases). Germline V gives CDR1 MDHEN, CDR2 SYDVKM. The CDR3 sequence is 15 residues long. Trimming removed 9 bases from V and 1 base from J, with 16 bases in between.

The rearrangement links TRBV2 to TRBJ2-1; D possibly corresponds to TRBD2 (5 bases). The CDR3 is 13 amino acids. Germline CDR1 reads SNHLY; CDR2 reads FYNNEI. The CDR3 nucleotides read TGTGCTAACAGTGATCGGGCTAGCTATGAGCAGTTCTTC. It translates to CANSDRASYEQFF.

The rearrangement uses TRBV10-3 and TRBJ2-5, with TRBD2 as a possible D gene (6 bases). The V gene lost 6 bases and the J gene lost 4 bases, with 12 bases spanning the gap. The CDR3 spans 13 residues. Germline CDR1 reads ENHRY; CDR2 reads SYGVKD. This CDR3 is CAISEAGGETQYF. The CDR3 DNA reads TGTGCCATCAGCGAGGCCGGGGGAGAGACCCAGTACTTC.

This sequence joins TRBV5-1 and TRBJ2-1; D remains ambiguous. TRBJ2-7 matches the DNA end more closely, so the J call is doubtful. The CDR3 length is 15 residues. The germline CDR1 and CDR2 sequences are SGHRS and YFSETQ. The CDR3 DNA follows: TGCGCCAGCAGCTTGGCGGTTGCACTCCACAATGAGCAGTACTTC. Translation gives CASSLAVALHNEQYF.

The table lists this clonotype with a few counts. The chain is built from TRBV6-6 and TRBJ2-3; 9 bases line up with TRBD2. V was clipped by 5 bases and J by 2 bases; unmatched bases: 11. Germline V gene sequence: CDR1 MNHNY, CDR2 SVGAGI (reference sequence). The CDR3 is 17 residues long. The CDR3 protein is CASSIPSGGTTTDTQYF. The CDR3 DNA reads as TGTGCCAGCAGTATACCCAGCGGGGGGACCACCACAGATACGCAGTATTTT.

The J gene is TRBJ2-1, the V gene TRBV6-6; 9 positions match TRBD1. The CDR3 spans 16 residues. The germline V gene encodes CDR1 MNHNY and CDR2 SVGAGI (reference sequence). J lost 10 bases, V lost 5 bases, and 15 bases had no gene match. CDR3 nucleotide sequence: TGTGCCAGCAGTCTAAACCCCCCGGGACAGGGTTTCGAGCAGTTCTTC. This sequence encodes CASSLNPPGQGFEQFF.

V usage is TRBV6-1 and J usage is TRBJ2-7, with 7 bases identical to TRBD1. V lost 6 bases and J lost 3; bases outside the gene matches: 8. The CDR3 has 14 residues. Germline CDR1 reads MNHNS; CDR2 reads SASEGT. The CDR3 DNA sequence: TGTGCCAGCAGAGATCCGGGACAGAACTACGAGCAGTACTTC. Protein sequence: CASRDPGQNYEQYF.

The rearrangement uses TRBV5-1 and TRBJ1-1; D is perhaps TRBD1 (5 bases). V was trimmed by 4 bases and J by 5 bases, leaving 18 bases between them. The CDR3 spans 15 residues. The germline V gene encodes CDR1 SGHRS and CDR2 YFSETQ. CDR3: CASSPAAGRGTEAFF. The CDR3 DNA is TGCGCCAGCAGCCCGGCGGCAGGAAGGGGTACTGAAGCTTTCTTT.

DNA for the CDR3: TGTGCCAGCAGCTTAGATTGGGGGGTAGGTTTTGCAGATACGCAGTATTTT. This sequence encodes CASSLDWGVGFADTQYF. The V gene is TRBV11-2, the J gene TRBJ2-3, with D maybe TRBD2 (6 bases). Germline CDR1 and CDR2: SGHAT and FQNNGV. The CDR3 contains 17 residues. Between the trimmed V and J ends, which lost 0 bases and 4 bases, there was a span of 17 bases.

This clonotype was counted a few times. V and J are TRBV10-2 and TRBJ2-1; 10 bases agree with TRBD2. The CDR3 contains 15 residues. CDR1 is WSHSY, CDR2 SAAADI, per germline. V trimming: 7 bases; J trimming: 5 bases; junction bases outside the gene matches: 8. CDR3 nucleotides: TGCGCCAGCACTAGCAGCGGGGGGGTTAACAATGAGCAGTTCTTC. This codes for CASTSSGGVNNEQFF.

The chain is built from TRBV4-1 and TRBJ1-4; D is ambiguous. Trimming removed 0 bases at V and 6 bases at J, with 5 bases between. This CDR3 has 13 amino acids. The germline V gene has CDR1 MGHRA and CDR2 YSYEKL. This chain's CDR3 is CASSQDEDEKLFF. In DNA, the CDR3 is TGCGCCAGCAGCCAAGATGAGGATGAAAAACTGTTTTTT.

This clonotype showed up just a few times. V usage is TRBV2 and J usage is TRBJ2-7, with D maybe TRBD1 (6 bases). The V end was cut by 6 bases, the J end by 2 bases, with 11 bases between. The CDR3 contains 13 residues. CDR1 is SNHLY, CDR2 FYNNEI, per germline. In DNA, the CDR3 is TGTGCCAGCAGGGACAGACTAACCTACGAGCAGTACTTC. Translation: CASRDRLTYEQYF. Full variable domain (remainder filled in from reference TRBV2 and TRBJ2-7): EPEVTQTPSHQVTQMGQEVILRCVPISNHLYFYWYRQILGQKVEFLVSFYNNEISEKSEIFDDQFSVERPDGSNFTLKIRSTKLEDSAMYFCASRDRLTYEQYFGPGTRLTVT.

The chain joins TRBV30 to TRBJ1-2; TRBD1 is a possible D gene (6 bases). The ends were cut back, 8 bases at V and 6 bases at J, with 19 bases in the middle. The germline V gene encodes CDR1 GTSNPN and CDR2 SVGIG (reference sequence). This CDR3 spans 13 amino acids. The CDR3 loop reads CARFQGGAHGYTF. In DNA form, the CDR3 reads TGTGCCCGGTTCCAAGGGGGGGCCCATGGCTACACCTTC.

This sequence joins TRBV27 and TRBJ2-7; 10 bases are shared with TRBD1. The CDR3 covers 16 residues. Trimming took 2 bases from V and 1 from J; bases not matched to a gene: 5. Germline-derived CDR1 and CDR2 are MNHEY and SMNVEV (reference sequence). The CDR3 protein is CASSLISGQGSYEQYF. CDR3 nucleotide sequence: TGTGCCAGCAGTTTAATATCGGGACAGGGGTCCTACGAGCAGTACTTC.

The V and J genes are TRBV7-8 and TRBJ2-3; the D gene is possibly TRBD2 (6 bases). Trimming took 5 bases from V and 2 from J, leaving 17 bases between them. CDR3 length: 16 amino acids. Germline lookup yields CDR1 SGHVS and CDR2 FQNEAQ. CDR3 residues: CASSLRTTKFTDTQYF. The CDR3 DNA reads TGTGCCAGCAGCCTCAGGACTACGAAATTCACAGATACGCAGTATTTT.

V gene TRBV20-1 combines with J gene TRBJ2-7, with D perhaps TRBD2 (6 bases). This CDR3 contains 12 residues. Germline V CDR1 and CDR2: DFQATT, SNEGSKA (reference sequence). With 6 bases removed from V and 2 bases from J, the gap between germline ends came to 11 bases. The CDR3 bases are TGCAGTGCGAGGGGAGGCCCCTACGAGCAGTACTTC. Residues: CSARGGPYEQYF.

There are a few counts of this clonotype. The V and J genes are TRBV4-2 and TRBJ2-4; 8 nucleotides agree with TRBD1. The CDR3 totals 16 residues. The V gene's germline CDR1 is LGHNA and CDR2 YNFKEQ. The trim removed 1 base at V and 8 bases at J, leaving 10 bases unmatched. The CDR3 DNA reads TGTGCCAGCAGCCAAGGTCGGACAGGGTTTGTGGACATTCAGTACTTC. Protein: CASSQGRTGFVDIQYF.

This chain connects TRBV7-2 to TRBJ2-3; D remains ambiguous. The ends were cut back, 6 bases at V and 6 bases at J, with 10 bases in the middle. Germline V gene sequence: CDR1 SGHTA, CDR2 FQGNSA. The CDR3 is made up of 12 amino acids. The CDR3 reads CASSQLSDTQYF. DNA for the CDR3: TGTGCCAGCAGTCAGTTGAGTGATACGCAGTATTTT.

This chain uses TRBV11-1 with TRBJ2-1, with D possibly being TRBD1 (6 bases). CDR1 is SGHAT, CDR2 FQDESV, per germline (reference sequence). V was shortened by 9 bases and J by 1 base, with 22 bases between the two germline ends. The CDR3 has 17 residues. The CDR3 sequence is CASSPREGVGSYNEQFF. The CDR3 DNA is TGTGCCAGTAGCCCCCGTGAGGGGGTCGGGTCCTACAATGAGCAGTTCTTC.